This T cell receptor beta chain was documented in a study of T cells after yellow fever vaccination. TCRdb independently ran MiXCR on the 5' RACE reads; one entry per CDR3 protein. The sample has 150,000 to 200,000 distinct CDR3 sequences; around 9% are singletons. Regarding the study as a whole: Researchers cautioned that FACS-sorted repertoires could harbor abundant clonotypes contaminating from the bulk population.

With respect to this clonotype: Its antigen is not known. A much more abundant neighbour one base away suggests this may be a read error.

CDR3 size: 14 residues. The germline gives CDR1 MGHRA, CDR2 YSYEKL. The sequencing here drew on CD8+ T cells sorted from PBMCs, taken 45 days after the yellow fever booster vaccination. The TCR comes from a man aged 18 to 29 who received the YFV17D yellow fever vaccine. The V and J genes are TRBV4-1 and TRBJ1-1; 7 nucleotides agree with TRBD1. CDR3 DNA: TGCGCCAGCGGCCAACAGGGGTTGAACACTGAAGCTTTCTTT. This gives the protein CASGQQGLNTEAFF.